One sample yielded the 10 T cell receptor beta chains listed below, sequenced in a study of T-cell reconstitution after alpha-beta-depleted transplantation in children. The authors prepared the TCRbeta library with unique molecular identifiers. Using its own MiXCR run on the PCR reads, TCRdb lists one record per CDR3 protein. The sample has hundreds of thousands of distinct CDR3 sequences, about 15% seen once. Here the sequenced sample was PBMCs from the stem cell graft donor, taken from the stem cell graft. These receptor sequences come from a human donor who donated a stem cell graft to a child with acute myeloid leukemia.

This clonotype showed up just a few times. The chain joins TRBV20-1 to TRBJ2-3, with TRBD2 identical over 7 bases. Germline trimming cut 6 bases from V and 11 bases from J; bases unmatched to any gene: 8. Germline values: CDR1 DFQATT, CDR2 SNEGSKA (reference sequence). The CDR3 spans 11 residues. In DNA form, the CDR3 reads TGCAGTGCCCATCGGGTAGCGGGGCAGTATTTT. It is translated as CSAHRVAGQYF.

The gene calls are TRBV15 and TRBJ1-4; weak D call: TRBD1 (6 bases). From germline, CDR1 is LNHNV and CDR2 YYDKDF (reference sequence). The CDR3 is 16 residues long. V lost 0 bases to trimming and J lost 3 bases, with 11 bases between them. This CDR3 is CATSRDSDSSNEKLFF. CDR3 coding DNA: TGTGCCACCAGCAGAGATTCGGACAGCTCTAATGAAAAACTGTTTTTT.

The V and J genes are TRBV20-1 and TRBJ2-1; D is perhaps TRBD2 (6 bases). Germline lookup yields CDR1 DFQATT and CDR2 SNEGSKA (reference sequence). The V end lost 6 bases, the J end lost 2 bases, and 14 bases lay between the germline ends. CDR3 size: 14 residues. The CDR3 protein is CSATTRGAYNEQFF. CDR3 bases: TGCAGTGCCACGACTAGAGGGGCCTACAATGAGCAGTTCTTC.

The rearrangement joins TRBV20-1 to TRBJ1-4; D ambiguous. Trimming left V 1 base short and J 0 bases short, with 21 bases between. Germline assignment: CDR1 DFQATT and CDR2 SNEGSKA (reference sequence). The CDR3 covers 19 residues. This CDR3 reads CSARGRPGGEGATNEKLFF. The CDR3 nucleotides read TGCAGTGCTAGAGGGAGGCCCGGCGGGGAGGGAGCAACTAATGAAAAACTGTTTTTT.

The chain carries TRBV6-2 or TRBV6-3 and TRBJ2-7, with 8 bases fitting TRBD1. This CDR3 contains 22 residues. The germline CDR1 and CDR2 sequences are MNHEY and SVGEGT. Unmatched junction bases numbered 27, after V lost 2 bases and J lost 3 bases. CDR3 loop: CASSYLLLVGQGNSLQGYEQYV. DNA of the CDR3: TGTGCCAGCAGTTACCTCCTTTTAGTTGGACAGGGAAACAGTCTCCAAGGCTACGAGCAGTACGTC.

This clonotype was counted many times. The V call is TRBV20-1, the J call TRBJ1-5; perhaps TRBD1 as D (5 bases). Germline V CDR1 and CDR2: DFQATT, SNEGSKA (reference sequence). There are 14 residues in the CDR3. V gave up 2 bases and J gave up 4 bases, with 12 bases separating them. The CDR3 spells CSARRRGGNQPQHF. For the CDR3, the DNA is TGCAGTGCTAGAAGGCGCGGGGGGAATCAGCCCCAGCATTTT.

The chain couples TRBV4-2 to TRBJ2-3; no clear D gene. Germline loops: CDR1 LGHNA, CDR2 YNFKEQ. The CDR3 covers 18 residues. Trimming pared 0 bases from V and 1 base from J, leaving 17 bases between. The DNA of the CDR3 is TGTGCCAGCAGCCAAGATAAGTGGCAGCTTGATGGCACAGATACGCAGTATTTT. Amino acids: CASSQDKWQLDGTDTQYF.

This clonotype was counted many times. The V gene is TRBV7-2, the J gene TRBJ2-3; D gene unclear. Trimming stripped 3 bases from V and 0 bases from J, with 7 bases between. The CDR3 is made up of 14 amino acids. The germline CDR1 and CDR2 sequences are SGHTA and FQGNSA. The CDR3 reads CASSFSHSTDTQYF. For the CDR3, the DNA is TGTGCCAGCAGCTTCTCCCACAGCACAGATACGCAGTATTTT.

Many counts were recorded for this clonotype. The CDR3 is CSARDPGSPYDYEQYF. CDR3 DNA sequence: TGCAGTGCTAGAGATCCTGGCTCCCCTTATGACTACGAGCAGTACTTC. The rearrangement links TRBV20-1 to TRBJ2-7, with D uncertain. Germline lookup yields CDR1 DFQATT and CDR2 SNEGSKA (reference sequence). The CDR3 runs to 16 residues. The V end lost 0 bases, the J end lost 3 bases, and 18 bases lay between the germline ends.

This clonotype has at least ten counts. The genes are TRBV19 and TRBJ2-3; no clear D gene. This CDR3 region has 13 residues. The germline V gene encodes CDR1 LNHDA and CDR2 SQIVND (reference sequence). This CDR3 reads CATSLSGTDTQYF. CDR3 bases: TGTGCTACGAGTCTGTCGGGCACAGATACGCAGTATTTT.